The T cell receptor (beta chain) under discussion was sequenced for a study of shared clonotypes between healthy human individuals. Overall study: For every donor, three CD4 naive, three CD4 memory, two CD8 naive and one CD8 memory plates were used.

Note on this clone: Its antigen is currently unknown.

Overall study findings and caveats: Generally, naive subsets came out with larger estimated richness than memory subsets.

Profiled with immunoSEQ multiplex PCR; TCRdb holds only in-frame clones, not every one. The sample lists about 710,000 clones; around 77% were seen once. The sequenced material came from memory CD4+ T cells sorted from blood. Subset defined: CD45RA-negative fraction. This sequence originates from a woman aged 25 to 39 in good health.

The CDR3 here is CASSQYDRNYNEQFF. Here the CDR3 DNA reads TGCGCCAGCAGTCAATATGACAGAAATTACAATGAGCAGTTCTTC. This chain uses TRBV23-1 with TRBJ2-1; TRBD1 is a possible D gene (5 bases). TRBV23-1 is noted as an ORF with a role that remains uncertain. V lost 1 base and J 4 bases, leaving 11 bases between the germline ends. The length of the CDR3 is 15 residues.